These 8 T cell receptor beta chains share one sample of origin, sequenced in a study of blood T cell repertoires in COVID-19. Here immunoSEQ multiplex PCR was the method, and the copy in TCRdb shows in-frame clones only, minus some. The data show about 150,000 clones, around 84% seen once. The source material was peripheral blood. These receptor sequences come from a man aged 50 to 60 with active or convalescent COVID-19.

This chain uses TRBV7-6 with TRBJ2-1, with D perhaps matching TRBD2 (6 bases). The CDR3 length is 16 residues. The germline V and J ends were trimmed by 2 bases and 4 bases, with 15 bases remaining between them. CDR1 and CDR2 from the germline V gene are SGHVS and FNYEAQ. The CDR3 DNA follows: TGTGCCAGCAGCTTAACTCGGGAGACTGGGTACAATGAGCAGTTCTTC. Its translation: CASSLTRETGYNEQFF. Full variable domain (outside the CDR3, taken from reference TRBV7-6 and TRBJ2-1): GAGVSQSPRYKVTKRGQDVALRCDPISGHVSLYWYRQALGQGPEFLTYFNYEAQQDKSGLPNDRFSAERPEGSISTLTIQRTEQRDSAMYRCASSLTRETGYNEQFFGPGTRLTVL.

The rearrangement links TRBV11-2 to TRBJ2-2, with 8 bases lining up with TRBD2. CDR3 length: 16 amino acids. Germline CDR1 reads SGHAT; CDR2 reads FQNNGV. Trimming removed 2 bases from V and 2 bases from J; junction bases left unmatched: 4. The CDR3 reads CASSLLGGGNTGELFF. In nucleotides, the CDR3 is TGTGCCAGCAGCTTACTCGGGGGGGGAAACACCGGGGAGCTGTTTTTT.

J is TRBJ1-2 and V is TRBV7-9; D gene ambiguous. In germline, CDR1 is SEHNR, CDR2 FQNEAQ (reference sequence). The CDR3 loop spans 16 amino acids. Trimming cost V 2 bases and J 1 base, with 14 bases left between them. CDR3 DNA: TGTGCCAGCAGCTTATTCGGCGGCCTGGTTAACTATGGCTACACCTTC. Amino acid sequence: CASSLFGGLVNYGYTF.

The V and J genes are TRBV6-6 and TRBJ1-4, with 10 bases lining up with TRBD1. The CDR3 consists of 16 residues. Germline V gene lookup returns CDR1 MNHNY and CDR2 SVGAGI (reference sequence). The J segment lost 8 bases and the V segment lost 4 bases, leaving 10 bases of the junction unmatched. The chain's CDR3 is CASSLTPGQGREKLFF. The CDR3 coding sequence is TGTGCCAGCAGTTTAACCCCGGGACAGGGGCGGGAAAAACTGTTTTTT.

The gene calls are TRBV12-3 or TRBV12-4 and TRBJ1-2; D possibly corresponds to TRBD1 (6 bases). V was pared by 6 bases and J by 7 bases, with 15 bases between. The CDR3 totals 13 residues. CDR3 sequence: CASRPGGARGYTF. DNA for the CDR3: TGTGCCAGCAGACCCGGGGGGGCGCGTGGCTACACCTTC.

This chain joins TRBV24-1 and TRBJ2-2; 11 bases are a match to TRBD1. This CDR3 has 17 residues. Germline CDR1 KGHDR, CDR2 SFDVKD. V lost 7 bases, J lost 6 bases, and 12 bases stayed unmatched. The CDR3 DNA is TGTGCCACCAGGGGGCCCTTCGGACAGGGGGCGGCCGGGGAGCTGTTTTTT. Translation: CATRGPFGQGAAGELFF.

The chain joins TRBV28 to TRBJ1-2, with D possibly matching TRBD1 (6 bases). V dropped 3 bases and J dropped 4 bases, with 12 bases sitting between them. The CDR3 has 14 residues. Per the germline V gene, CDR1 is MDHEN and CDR2 is SYDVKM. CDR3 sequence reads: CASSFPGTLYGYTF. The CDR3 DNA follows: TGTGCCAGCAGTTTTCCCGGGACACTCTATGGCTACACCTTC.

The rearrangement uses TRBV9 and TRBJ1-3; D is possibly TRBD1 (6 bases). Germline CDR1 is SGDLS and CDR2 is YYNGEE. Trimming took 0 bases from V and 4 from J, leaving 11 bases between them. This CDR3 is built from 15 residues. The chain's CDR3 is CASSVGQGRGNTIYF. As DNA, the CDR3 is TGTGCCAGCAGCGTAGGTCAGGGGAGAGGAAACACCATATATTTT.